This T cell receptor beta chain is drawn from a study of human T cells and chemical hapten exposure. Study-wide background: Investigators sensitized about 2 cm by about 2 cm of upper inner arm skin with 2% DPC.

During construction of the library, unique molecular identifiers were attached to individual cDNA molecules for quantitative, reproducible TCR counting. TCRdb ran MiXCR on the RACE reads and lists one entry per CDR3 protein. The sample has 74,000 or so distinct CDR3 sequences, around 11% seen once; the top ten hold 3.5% to 4.5%. V lost 4 bases and J lost 5; bases outside the gene matches: 12. This CDR3 has 16 residues. Germline CDR1 is LGHDT and CDR2 is YNNKEL (reference sequence). Time point denoted: patch test 1, 2 weeks after DPC sensitization. The treatment: therapeutic diphenylcyclopropenone sensitization with weekly scalp DPC.

This rearrangement joins TRBV3-1 to TRBJ2-5; 8 nucleotides match TRBD1. The source material was whole blood, sampled in connection with sensitization to the hapten diphenylcyclopropenone (DPC). This TCR came from a woman in her sixties with alopecia areata. Some clones in this sample may be carry-over from other donors' samples. CDR3: CASSPASGQGSETQYF. The CDR3 bases are TGTGCCAGCAGCCCAGCCTCCGGACAGGGTTCGGAGACCCAGTACTTC.